A single sample is the source of the 24 T cell receptor beta chains below, sequenced in a study of identifying expanded T cells in peripheral blood. Measured with immunoSEQ multiplex PCR; TCRdb has only the in-frame clones, and not every one. The repertoire holds 75,000 to 90,000 clones, almost 85% seen once, with 15% to 20% in the top ten. The sequencing sample was made of blood. The receptors come from a person between 18 and 75 years old in good health.

The rearrangement links TRBV11-2 to TRBJ2-5, with D unclear. V lost 2 bases to trimming and J lost 2 bases, with 6 bases between them. The CDR3 is made up of 13 amino acids. Germline CDR1 reads SGHAT; CDR2 reads FQNNGV. CDR3 sequence reads: CASSLSLQETQYF. In DNA, the CDR3 is TGTGCCAGCAGCTTATCCCTTCAAGAGACCCAGTACTTC.

This chain uses TRBV6-6 with TRBJ1-3; D remains ambiguous. Trimming cost V 11 bases and J 0 bases, with 14 bases left between them. The CDR3 is 14 residues long. CDR1 is MNHNY, CDR2 SVGAGI, per germline (reference sequence). The CDR3 is CALSRSLSGNTIYF. The CDR3 nucleotides read TGTGCCTTAAGCAGGTCCCTCTCTGGAAACACCATATATTTT.

This clone was found a few times. CDR3 in DNA: TGTGCCAGCAGCGTCGGGACAGGGATCGGGGAGCTGTTTTTT. It translates to CASSVGTGIGELFF. The chain has TRBV9 and TRBJ2-2, with 9 positions matching TRBD1. Trimming took 2 bases from V and 7 from J; bases not matched to a gene: 3. CDR1 SGDLS and CDR2 YYNGEE come from the germline V gene. The CDR3 has 14 amino acids.

The chain employs TRBV2 and TRBJ1-4; TRBD1 is a possible D gene (6 bases). Germline V gives CDR1 SNHLY, CDR2 FYNNEI. The CDR3 totals 16 residues. V gave up 5 bases and J gave up 0 bases, with 13 bases separating them. The CDR3: CASSLWTVTTNEKLFF. The CDR3 bases are TGTGCCAGCAGTCTATGGACAGTAACAACTAATGAAAAACTGTTTTTT.

The rearrangement uses TRBV27 and TRBJ2-7; the D is unclear. The CDR3 is 11 amino acids. The V gene's germline CDR1 is MNHEY and CDR2 SMNVEV (reference sequence). Trimming cost V 6 bases and J 8 bases, with 11 bases left between them. The CDR3 sequence is CASSYPVKQYF. CDR3 DNA sequence: TGTGCCAGCAGCTACCCGGTCAAGCAGTACTTC.

This chain connects TRBV7-2 to TRBJ2-1, with 8 nucleotides matching TRBD2. Losses at the gene ends were 1 base for V and 5 bases for J; bases not matched to a gene: 10. CDR1 and CDR2 (germline): SGHTA, FQGNSA. The CDR3 spans 17 residues. CDR3 sequence reads: CASSLVLVTSVNNEQFF. The CDR3 coding sequence is TGTGCCAGCAGCTTAGTCCTGGTGACTAGCGTTAACAATGAGCAGTTCTTC.

This clone was found a few times. The gene calls are TRBV6-6 and TRBJ1-4; D is unresolved. V was clipped by 4 bases and J by 6 bases, with 12 bases between them. In germline, CDR1 is MNHNY, CDR2 SVGAGI (reference sequence). The CDR3 consists of 14 residues. For the CDR3, the DNA is TGTGCCAGCAGTTTGGATCCGCGGGATGAAAAACTGTTTTTT. The encoded protein is CASSLDPRDEKLFF.

This chain connects TRBV7-9 to TRBJ2-5, with TRBD2 identical over 13 bases. V shed 5 bases and J 1 base; nucleotides not matched to a gene: 4. CDR1 and CDR2 (germline): SEHNR, FQNEAQ (reference sequence). CDR3 length: 16 amino acids. DNA for the CDR3: TGTGCCAGCAGCCCAGGGACTAGCGGGGTCCAAGAGACCCAGTACTTC. This encodes CASSPGTSGVQETQYF. The full variable domain, in which reference TRBV7-9 and TRBJ2-5 provide the parts outside the CDR3, is DTGVSQNPRHKITKRGQNVTFRCDPISEHNRLYWYRQTLGQGPEFLTYFQNEAQLEKSRLLSDRFSAERPKGSFSTLEIQRTEQGDSAMYLCASSPGTSGVQETQYFGPGTRLLVL.

The chain links TRBV11-2 to TRBJ2-1; TRBD2 might be the D (6 bases). The length of the CDR3 is 14 residues. Germline CDR1 reads SGHAT; CDR2 reads FQNNGV. V was clipped by 1 base and J by 7 bases, with 11 bases between them. The CDR3 is CASSLAGAVNEQFF. In nucleotides, the CDR3 is TGTGCCAGCAGCTTAGCGGGAGCCGTAAATGAGCAGTTCTTC.

This clone was observed once. The chain couples TRBV7-9 to TRBJ1-6; D is ambiguous. Looked up from germline, CDR1 is SEHNR and CDR2 is FQNEAQ (reference sequence). The CDR3 loop spans 13 amino acids. V was cut by 1 base and J by 7 bases, with 5 bases left in between. For the CDR3, the DNA is TGTGCCAGCAGCTTAGACGGGAATTCACCCCTCCACTTT. Protein product: CASSLDGNSPLHF.

This chain uses TRBV10-3 with TRBJ2-1, with D unclear. CDR1 and CDR2 (germline): ENHRY, SYGVKD. The CDR3 contains 12 residues. V shed 0 bases and J shed 7 bases, with 4 bases lying between them. The CDR3 nucleotides are TGTGCCATCAGTGAGTCGGGGAATGAGCAGTTCTTC. Translated, it gives CAISESGNEQFF.

V gene TRBV6-5 combines with J gene TRBJ1-5; 7 bases align to TRBD1. After removal of 2 bases from V and 4 bases from J, the junction contained 2 bases not matched to a gene. This CDR3 comprises 14 residues. CDR1 MNHEY and CDR2 SVGAGI come from the germline V gene. CDR3 DNA sequence: TGTGCCAGCAGTTACCGGGACAGAAATCAGCCCCAGCATTTT. It translates to CASSYRDRNQPQHF.

J is TRBJ2-3 and V is TRBV28; no definite D call. V was trimmed by 1 base and J by 14 bases, leaving 16 bases between them. Germline V gives CDR1 MDHEN, CDR2 SYDVKM. The CDR3 is 13 residues long. CDR3: CASSLSGGSPRYF. DNA for the CDR3: TGTGCCAGCAGTTTATCGGGCGGCTCACCTAGGTATTTT.

V is TRBV19 and J is TRBJ1-1, with a possible D match to TRBD1 (6 bases). Germline assignment: CDR1 LNHDA and CDR2 SQIVND (reference sequence). The V end lost 6 bases, the J end lost 2 bases, and 13 bases lay between the germline ends. The CDR3 is 14 amino acids. The CDR3 loop is CASRWQGLNTEAFF. Written as DNA, the CDR3 is TGTGCCAGTAGGTGGCAGGGGCTAAACACTGAAGCTTTCTTT.

About this clone itself: A read error is likely here: a far larger clone is one base away. Other DNA variants within this sample encode the same CDR3. This sequence joins TRBV5-4 and TRBJ1-5, with TRBD1 matching 7 bases. Germline CDR1 reads SGHNT; CDR2 reads YYREEE (reference sequence). After removal of 4 bases from V and 5 bases from J, the junction contained 12 bases not matched to a gene. CDR3 size: 16 residues. The CDR3 loop is CASSQDRDSSYQPQHF. The CDR3 nucleotides are TGTGCCAGCAGCCAAGACAGGGACAGCTCTTATCAGCCCCAGCATTTT.

The sample holds a few counts of this clone. This chain connects TRBV30 to TRBJ1-1; no reliable D call. Germline V gives CDR1 GTSNPN, CDR2 SVGIG (reference sequence). The CDR3 consists of 14 residues. V lost 0 bases and J 1 base, leaving 9 bases between the germline ends. Here the CDR3 reads CAWSVHRANTEAFF. DNA for the CDR3: TGTGCCTGGAGTGTACATAGGGCGAACACTGAAGCTTTCTTT.

This chain joins TRBV28 and TRBJ1-4; TRBD1 agrees at 10 bases. The CDR3 extends over 18 amino acids. After removal of 7 bases from V and 8 bases from J, the junction contained 19 bases not matched to a gene. Germline CDR1 reads MDHEN; CDR2 reads SYDVKM. The CDR3: CASTSSGTGAEDFEKLFF. In DNA, the CDR3 is TGTGCCAGCACTTCGTCCGGGACAGGGGCTGAGGACTTCGAAAAACTGTTTTTT.

The chain carries TRBV19 and TRBJ2-4, with a possible D match to TRBD2 (6 bases). From germline, CDR1 is LNHDA and CDR2 SQIVND (reference sequence). The CDR3 covers 13 residues. Trimming took off 9 bases at V and 7 bases at J, with 16 bases between the two ends. This chain's CDR3 is CASKSDGTNIQYF. The DNA of the CDR3 is TGTGCCAGCAAAAGCGACGGGACTAACATTCAGTACTTC.

The chain couples TRBV10-3 to TRBJ1-3; the D is unclear. V shed 3 bases and J shed 0 bases, with 9 bases lying between them. CDR1 is ENHRY and CDR2 is SYGVKD in the germline V gene. The CDR3 totals 15 residues. The CDR3 is CAISETRSSGNTIYF. In DNA, the CDR3 is TGTGCCATCAGTGAAACTAGAAGCTCTGGAAACACCATATATTTT.

The chain is built from TRBV7-3 and TRBJ2-1; TRBD2 agrees at 8 bases. V dropped 4 bases and J dropped 4; count of bases not matched to a gene: 9. Germline V gives CDR1 SGHTA, CDR2 FQGTGA. The CDR3 length is 16 residues. The CDR3 DNA follows: TGTGCCAGCAGCTCTTTAGCGGGACTGGGTTACAATGAGCAGTTCTTC. Its protein is CASSSLAGLGYNEQFF.

This chain links TRBV7-2 with TRBJ2-5; the D gene could be TRBD1 or TRBD2 (6 bases each). V gave up 1 base and J gave up 5 bases, with 14 bases separating them. CDR3 length: 15 residues. The germline V gene encodes CDR1 SGHTA and CDR2 FQGNSA. Here the CDR3 reads CASSLVWGARETQYF. CDR3 nucleotides: TGTGCCAGCAGCTTAGTATGGGGGGCGAGGGAGACCCAGTACTTC.

The DNA of the CDR3 is TGTGCCAGCAGTTCTATATTTTCCCCCGGACTAGCGGGAGGTATGCACGAGCAGTACTTC. Its translation: CASSSIFSPGLAGGMHEQYF. The chain carries TRBV27 and TRBJ2-7, with 14 bases lining up with TRBD2. Per the germline V gene, CDR1 is MNHEY and CDR2 is SMNVEV (reference sequence). This CDR3 is 20 amino acids long. The V gene end was trimmed by 4 bases and the J gene end by 5 bases; junction bases not matched to a gene: 19.

This chain connects TRBV2 to TRBJ2-5, with D possibly TRBD2 on 6 matching bases. V gave up 10 bases and J gave up 3 bases, with 18 bases separating them. CDR3 length: 14 residues. Germline assignment: CDR1 SNHLY and CDR2 FYNNEI. CDR3 region: CATDSGTHKETQYF. DNA for the CDR3: TGTGCCACCGACTCCGGGACTCATAAAGAGACCCAGTACTTC. Full variable domain (missing parts from reference TRBV2 and TRBJ2-5): EPEVTQTPSHQVTQMGQEVILRCVPISNHLYFYWYRQILGQKVEFLVSFYNNEISEKSEIFDDQFSVERPDGSNFTLKIRSTKLEDSAMYFCATDSGTHKETQYFGPGTRLLVL.

This chain joins TRBV7-9 and TRBJ2-1; D gene uncertain. Trimming took off 5 bases at V and 10 bases at J, with 9 bases between the two ends. The CDR3 is 11 residues long. CDR1 is SEHNR, CDR2 FQNEAQ, per germline (reference sequence). The CDR3 DNA reads as TGTGCCAGCAGCAAATTCGAGGAGCAGTTCTTC. This codes for CASSKFEEQFF.